This TCR beta chain emerged from a study of T-cell reconstitution after alpha-beta-depleted transplantation in children. Study observations and caveats: When one year had passed after transplant, most T-cell counts and diversity came from newly produced T cells. Where alpha-beta T cells came from about two months after transplant was reportedly several hundred expanded graft clones.

Remarks on this clonotype: Its antigen is currently unknown.

Using unique molecular identifiers, the investigators prepared the TCRbeta library. One entry per CDR3 protein results from TCRdb running MiXCR on the PCR reads. The sample yields about 980,000 distinct CDR3 sequences, around 30% seen once. The V end lost 0 bases, the J end lost 2 bases, and 8 bases lay between the germline ends. From germline, CDR1 is SGHTA and CDR2 FQGNSA. The CDR3 has 15 amino acids. This clonotype originated in a boy in the first two years of life who had a stem cell transplant for SCID, so the T cells may come from the graft donor. Here the sequenced sample was PBMCs, mostly from graft donor cells, taken 360 days after TCRalphabeta/CD19-depleted stem cell transplant. This chain links TRBV7-2 with TRBJ1-3, with unresolved D. The chain's CDR3 is CASSLALLPGNTIYF. The CDR3 DNA sequence: TGTGCCAGCAGCTTAGCGCTCCTCCCTGGAAACACCATATATTTT. The variable domain in full, completed from reference TRBV7-2 and TRBJ1-3, reads GAGVSQSPSNKVTEKGKDVELRCDPISGHTALYWYRQSLGQGLEFLIYFQGNSAPDKSGLPSDRFSAERTGGSVSTLTIQRTQQEDSAVYLCASSLALLPGNTIYFGEGSWLTVV.